The 20 T cell receptor beta chains in this list originate from one sample, sequenced in a study of response to subunit inactivated influenza vaccine. TCRdb reanalysed the RT-PCR reads using MiXCR and keeps one entry per CDR3 protein. The table has approximately 160,000 distinct CDR3 sequences, about 11% seen once. Sequenced material: CD8+ T cells sorted from PBMCs, taken about 23 months after vaccination. Source of these receptors: a man between 50 and 69 years old who received an inactivated influenza vaccine.

The rearrangement joins TRBV12-3 or TRBV12-4 to TRBJ1-1, with D uncertain. CDR3 length: 13 amino acids. The germline V and J ends were trimmed by 0 bases and 6 bases, with 8 bases remaining between them. This CDR3 reads CASSLAQRSEAFF. The CDR3 coding sequence is TGTGCCAGCAGTTTAGCCCAACGGTCTGAAGCTTTCTTT.

This clonotype was observed a few times. The chain joins TRBV6-6 to TRBJ2-5, with D possibly being TRBD2 (6 bases). CDR3 size: 13 residues. Germline CDR1 is MNHNY and CDR2 is SVGAGI (reference sequence). Trimming removed 6 bases at V and 4 bases at J, with 12 bases between. CDR3: CASRPRGLETQYF. In nucleotides, the CDR3 is TGTGCCAGCAGGCCTCGGGGGTTAGAGACCCAGTACTTC.

This clonotype came up many times. The genes are TRBV12-3 or TRBV12-4 and TRBJ2-2; no reliable D call. V gave up 3 bases and J gave up 1 base, with 12 bases separating them. The CDR3 is made up of 16 amino acids. The DNA of the CDR3 is TGTGCCAGCAGTTTTGGTTTATTCGAGAACACCGGGGAGCTGTTTTTT. Amino acid sequence: CASSFGLFENTGELFF.

The chain has TRBV12-3 or TRBV12-4 and TRBJ2-1; the D gene is possibly TRBD1 (6 bases). The length of the CDR3 is 14 residues. Trimming removed 6 bases from V and 4 bases from J, with 13 bases in between. CDR3 DNA sequence: TGTGCCAGCAGACCGGATACAGGGTACAATGAGCAGTTCTTC. The encoded protein is CASRPDTGYNEQFF.

The rearrangement joins TRBV6-5 to TRBJ1-1; D unresolved. Trimming took 0 bases from V and 3 from J, leaving 17 bases between them. The CDR3 spans 17 residues. CDR1 and CDR2 (germline): MNHEY, SVGAGI. The CDR3 DNA follows: TGTGCCAGCAGTTACTCGTTTGTTTCTGGTAGAGACACTGAAGCTTTCTTT. This gives the protein CASSYSFVSGRDTEAFF.

This clonotype was seen repeatedly, ten times or more. The rearrangement uses TRBV4-1 and TRBJ1-1, with D possibly TRBD1 on 6 matching bases. Germline values: CDR1 MGHRA, CDR2 YSYEKL. V was cut by 4 bases and J by 11 bases, with 26 bases left in between. The CDR3 covers 16 residues. As DNA, the CDR3 is TGCGCCAGCAGCCTGGTCCCGGCAGGGGATATGGTCGTGGCTTTCTTT. Translation: CASSLVPAGDMVVAFF.

This sequence joins TRBV27 and TRBJ1-1, with D perhaps TRBD1 (6 bases). Trimming shortened V by 6 bases and J by 1 base, and 9 bases separated the two germline ends. The germline gives CDR1 MNHEY, CDR2 SMNVEV (reference sequence). The CDR3 runs 13 residues. CDR3 protein: CASRRQENTEAFF. The CDR3 nucleotides are TGTGCCAGCAGAAGACAGGAGAACACTGAAGCTTTCTTT.

This clonotype was seen more than once but under ten times. The rearrangement uses TRBV6-1 and TRBJ2-7; 9 nucleotides agree with TRBD2. Germline V CDR1 and CDR2: MNHNS, SASEGT. Trimming at V came to 6 bases and at J to 6 bases, leaving 9 bases not matched to a gene. This CDR3 has 14 amino acids. For the CDR3, the DNA is TGTGCCAGCAGCCCATTTAGCGGGAGCGCCGAGCAGTACTTC. It specifies CASSPFSGSAEQYF.

This clonotype has a handful of counts. The chain is built from TRBV4-2 and TRBJ2-7, with 7 nucleotides matching TRBD1. Per germline, CDR1 LGHNA and CDR2 YNFKEQ. The CDR3 has 15 amino acids. V shed 2 bases and J 3 bases; nucleotides not matched to a gene: 7. The DNA for the CDR3 is TGTGCCAGCAGCCAACTGCCGGGACAGATCTACGAGCAGTACTTC. Protein product: CASSQLPGQIYEQYF.

The chain uses TRBV30 and TRBJ2-7; D may match TRBD1 or TRBD2 (5 bases each). V was trimmed by 4 bases and J by 5 bases, leaving 15 bases between them. The V gene's germline CDR1 is GTSNPN and CDR2 SVGIG (reference sequence). The CDR3 has 13 amino acids. This CDR3 is CAWNGGLKDEQYF. CDR3 DNA sequence: TGTGCCTGGAATGGGGGATTGAAGGACGAGCAGTACTTC.

In this sample, this clonotype turned up many times. V gene TRBV27 combines with J gene TRBJ2-7; tentatively, D is TRBD1 (6 bases). CDR1 and CDR2 (germline): MNHEY, SMNVEV (reference sequence). This CDR3 has 13 residues. V lost 1 base, J lost 3 bases, and 7 bases lay in between. The CDR3, as DNA: TGTGCCAGCAGTTTATTGACAGGCTACGAGCAGTACTTC. It encodes CASSLLTGYEQYF.

The rearrangement joins TRBV29-1 to TRBJ1-1, with 7 bases aligning to TRBD1. Germline V gives CDR1 SQVTM, CDR2 ANQGSEA. The J segment lost 1 base and the V segment lost 5 bases, leaving 10 bases of the junction unmatched. This CDR3 region has 15 residues. CDR3 sequence reads: CSVPRGAGGNTEAFF. The CDR3 bases are TGCAGCGTTCCTCGAGGCGCAGGGGGGAACACTGAAGCTTTCTTT.

The table lists this clonotype with a few counts. The chain uses TRBV5-1 and TRBJ1-1; D uncertain. V dropped 2 bases and J dropped 5 bases, with 13 bases sitting between them. There are 14 residues in the CDR3. Germline lookup yields CDR1 SGHRS and CDR2 YFSETQ. The CDR3 coding sequence is TGCGCCAGCAGCTTCGGGGAGATGGGGACTGAAGCTTTCTTT. Its protein is CASSFGEMGTEAFF.

This chain uses TRBV15 with TRBJ2-7, with D hard to call. This CDR3 contains 13 residues. V was trimmed by 0 bases and J by 3 bases, leaving 6 bases between them. The germline V gene has CDR1 LNHNV and CDR2 YYDKDF (reference sequence). CDR3 protein: CATSRELNYEQYF. In nucleotides, the CDR3 is TGTGCCACCAGCAGAGAGCTTAACTACGAGCAGTACTTC.

This clonotype was detected many times. This chain links TRBV12-3 or TRBV12-4 with TRBJ2-5, with a weak D call TRBD1 (5 bases). V dropped 1 base and J dropped 0 bases, with 6 bases sitting between them. CDR3 length equals 14 residues. The CDR3 protein is CASSLGQNQETQYF. The CDR3 nucleotides are TGTGCCAGCAGTTTAGGACAGAACCAAGAGACCCAGTACTTC.

V and J are TRBV5-5 and TRBJ2-2; D unclear. V lost 3 bases to trimming and J lost 1 base, with 10 bases between them. This CDR3 region has 15 residues. Germline V CDR1 and CDR2: SGHKS, YYEKEE (reference sequence). The CDR3, as DNA: TGTGCCAGCAGCTACCCGGGCAAGAACACCGGGGAGCTGTTTTTT. Its translation: CASSYPGKNTGELFF.

This clonotype was detected many times. CDR3 nucleotides: TGTGCCAGCCCGACTAGCGGGAGCGCCTACAATGAGCAGTTCTTC. Its protein product is CASPTSGSAYNEQFF. The chain recombines TRBV2 with TRBJ2-1; 12 positions agree with TRBD2. The germline V gene encodes CDR1 SNHLY and CDR2 FYNNEI. V shed 8 bases and J 2 bases; nucleotides not matched to a gene: 4. There are 15 residues in the CDR3.

This clonotype came up many times. This chain connects TRBV27 to TRBJ2-7; a weak D match, TRBD1 (6 bases). Trimming shortened V by 3 bases and J by 2 bases, and 11 bases separated the two germline ends. There are 14 residues in the CDR3. Germline V CDR1 and CDR2: MNHEY, SMNVEV (reference sequence). This chain's CDR3 is CASSFRQGTYEQYF. The CDR3 DNA reads as TGTGCCAGCAGTTTTAGGCAGGGGACCTACGAGCAGTACTTC.

This clonotype was seen more than once but under ten times. For the CDR3, the DNA is TGTGCCAGCTCACCAGGATCTACCTACGAGCAGTACTTC. Encoded protein: CASSPGSTYEQYF. The chain is built from TRBV18 and TRBJ2-7; no reliable D call. The CDR3 has 13 amino acids. Germline CDR1 is KGHSH and CDR2 is LQKENI. V was cut by 2 bases and J by 2 bases, with 7 bases left in between.

This clonotype has only a few counts. The V call is TRBV28, the J call TRBJ2-1, with a possible D match to TRBD2 (6 bases). V was cut by 1 base and J by 7 bases, with 11 bases left in between. This CDR3 contains 14 residues. CDR1 is MDHEN and CDR2 is SYDVKM in the germline V gene. CDR3 DNA sequence: TGTGCCAGCAGTTTATCTGGCGGGACGAATGAGCAGTTCTTC. This gives the protein CASSLSGGTNEQFF.